These T cell receptor beta chains were read from a single sample in a study of regulatory T cells in long-lasting Graves disease. Using its own MiXCR run on the multiplex PCR reads, TCRdb lists one record per CDR3 protein. The data contain 360,000 or so distinct CDR3 sequences, 20% to 25% of them singletons. The material was peripheral blood mononuclear cells (PBMCs), obtained when the disease was refractory, from a patient treated with antithyroid drugs. The receptors come from a woman aged 40 to 50 with Graves disease. The CDR3 runs from the conserved cysteine through the conserved F or W. Fields, in order: J gene, D gene, clone size, V gene, CDR3 DNA, CDR3 protein. The D gene is left open where the match is weak. Not every row has a clone size; where given, it reads once, few, many or a size class.

J: TRBJ1-1; D: TRBD1; size: many; V: TRBV2; DNA: TGTGCCAGCAGCGGACAGGGAAGGGACACTGAAGCTTTCTTT; CDR3: CASSGQGRDTEAFF
J: TRBJ2-5; D: NA; size: NA; V: TRBV13; DNA: TGTGCCAGCAGCTGGAAGGTTGCAGGGCAAGAGGCCCAGTACTTC; CDR3: CASSWKVAGQEAQYF
J: TRBJ1-2; D: TRBD1; size: many; V: TRBV7-6; DNA: TGTGCCAGCAGCTTAGTGGGACAGGATGGCTACACCTTC; CDR3: CASSLVGQDGYTF
J: TRBJ1-1; D: TRBD1; size: NA; V: TRBV20-1; DNA: TGCAGTACCCGGGACAGACGAACCGAGACTGAAGCTCTCTTT; CDR3: CSTRDRRTETEALF
J: TRBJ1-1; D: NA; size: NA; V: TRBV19; DNA: TGTGCCAGCAGAGAGATTGGACGGAACACTGAAGCTTTCTTT; CDR3: CASREIGRNTEAFF
J: TRBJ2-7; D: NA; size: many; V: TRBV6-2/TRBV6-3; DNA: TGTGCCAGTACTGGGGCTAGTGATTCCTACGAGCAGTACTTC; CDR3: CASTGASDSYEQYF
J: TRBJ1-1; D: NA; size: many; V: TRBV2; DNA: TGTGCCAGCAGAAAACAGGGAGAAGCTTTCTTT; CDR3: CASRKQGEAFF
J: TRBJ2-7; D: NA; size: many; V: TRBV28; DNA: TGTGCCAGCAGTCGGGACACTAAAGGGTACTACGAGCAGTACTTC; CDR3: CASSRDTKGYYEQYF
J: TRBJ2-6; D: NA; size: many; V: TRBV12-3/TRBV12-4; DNA: TGTGCCAGCAACCGAAACTCTGGGGCCAACGTCCTGACTTTC; CDR3: CASNRNSGANVLTF
J: TRBJ2-4; D: NA; size: few; V: TRBV28; DNA: TGTGCCAGCAGTTTACAGGGGAAAAACATTCAGTACTTC; CDR3: CASSLQGKNIQYF
J: TRBJ2-5; D: TRBD2; size: many; V: TRBV11-2; DNA: TGTGCCAGCAGCTTAGAGGGGACTAGCGGGAGGGCCTTGGACGAGACCCAGTACTTC; CDR3: CASSLEGTSGRALDETQYF
J: TRBJ2-1; D: TRBD1; size: NA; V: TRBV11-1; DNA: TGTGCCAGCAGCTTGAGCTTAACAGGGGGCTTGAGTGAGCAGTTCTTC; CDR3: CASSLSLTGGLSEQFF
J: TRBJ2-5; D: NA; size: NA; V: TRBV27; DNA: TGTGCCAGCAGTTCCGGGTGGGCCGGGGAGACCCAGTACTTC; CDR3: CASSSGWAGETQYF
J: TRBJ2-2; D: TRBD1; size: NA; V: TRBV5-1; DNA: TGCGCCGTCCGGGACAGCATAAACACCGGGGAGCTGTTTTTT; CDR3: CAVRDSINTGELFF
J: TRBJ2-7; D: TRBD2; size: many; V: TRBV29-1; DNA: TGCAGCGTTGTCGGCGGGAGAGGCTACGAGCAGTACTTC; CDR3: CSVVGGRGYEQYF
J: TRBJ2-7; D: NA; size: many; V: TRBV6-1; DNA: TGTGCCAGCAGAGTTATAGATTACGACAGACAAGGGGACTTC; CDR3: CASRVIDYDRQGDF
J: TRBJ2-1; D: NA; size: many; V: TRBV20-1; DNA: TGCAGTGCTAGATCCGGGACCAGATACAATGAGCAGTTCTTC; CDR3: CSARSGTRYNEQFF
J: TRBJ1-6; D: NA; size: few; V: TRBV20-1; DNA: TGCAGTGCACAGAGTTCGTCAGAGGATAATTCACCCCTCCACTTT; CDR3: CSAQSSSEDNSPLHF
J: TRBJ1-1; D: NA; size: many; V: TRBV28; DNA: TGTGCCAGCAGACCGCCGCAGGTATACGTTGGAGCTTTCTTT; CDR3: CASRPPQVYVGAFF
J: TRBJ2-6; D: TRBD1; size: NA; V: TRBV6-1; DNA: TGTGCCAGCAGTGATAAGTGGACAGGGTCCTCTCTGGGGGCCAACGTCCTGACTTTC; CDR3: CASSDKWTGSSLGANVLTF
J: TRBJ2-7; D: TRBD1; size: few; V: TRBV30; DNA: TGTGCCTGGAACTCCGGGACAGCCCTATACGAGCAGTACTTC; CDR3: CAWNSGTALYEQYF
J: TRBJ1-1; D: NA; size: many; V: TRBV11-3; DNA: TGTGCCAGCAGCTTACAGGCGGACACTGAAGCTTTCTTT; CDR3: CASSLQADTEAFF
J: TRBJ1-1; D: NA; size: few; V: TRBV30; DNA: TGTGCCTGGAGTCGGACAGAGAACACTGAAGCTTTCTTT; CDR3: CAWSRTENTEAFF
J: TRBJ2-2; D: TRBD2; size: NA; V: TRBV15; DNA: TGTGCCACCAGCAGAGCCCGTCTAGCGGGAGATGGCACCGGGGAGCTGTTTTTT; CDR3: CATSRARLAGDGTGELFF
J: TRBJ1-5; D: NA; size: many; V: TRBV28; DNA: TGTGCCAGCAGACCCGGGTCCATAGGGAATCAGCCCCAGCATTTT; CDR3: CASRPGSIGNQPQHF
J: TRBJ2-5; D: TRBD2; size: many; V: TRBV6-2/TRBV6-3; DNA: TGTGCCAGCACAGAGCCGGCGGGGGGGACCCAGTACTTC; CDR3: CASTEPAGGTQYF
J: TRBJ1-1; D: NA; size: few; V: TRBV10-3; DNA: TGTGCCATCAGTGAGTCGGGGGATGTGGCTTTCTTT; CDR3: CAISESGDVAFF